This TCR beta chain was identified in a study of radiation and T cells in renal cell carcinoma. The study's findings and limits: Baseline intratumoral clonotype presence is unknown without pretreatment biopsies.

Clones were sequenced by immunoSEQ multiplex PCR, and TCRdb holds only the in-frame ones, with some missing. The table shows about 170,000 clones, with about nine tenths occurring only once. As for this clone: What it recognizes is unknown.

Trimming removed 8 bases from V and 3 bases from J, with 23 bases in between. Germline V gene data show CDR1 as SNHLY and CDR2 as FYNNEI. CDR3 size: 17 residues. Sample time point: blood 4 weeks post-SBRT, at nephrectomy. Specified treatment: 15 Gy SBRT to primary tumor, nephrectomy 4 weeks later. Nephrectomy followed 15 Gy stereotactic body radiation by 4 weeks. After SBRT, blood was collected at 2 and 4 weeks, plus baseline. The patient's renal cell carcinoma had clear cell pathology. The specimen was blood, collected from a patient whose treatment included radiotherapy and nephrectomy. This TCR was sampled from a woman aged 50 to 60 with renal cell carcinoma. The rearrangement joins TRBV2 to TRBJ2-4, with D possibly being TRBD2 (6 bases). For the CDR3, the DNA is TGTGCCAGCGGAAACTCAGCCGGGCAGGGAGGCAAAAACATTCAGTACTTC. This encodes CASGNSAGQGGKNIQYF.